The entry that follows covers one TCR beta chain sequence. The data stem from a study of CD8 T cells in Susac syndrome. Random hexamers served to reverse transcribe roughly 0.45 to 1 ug RNA. Amplification of TCR beta CDR3 used immunoSEQ multiplex PCR across 54 Vbeta and 13 Jbeta. TCRdb reanalysed the immunoSEQ multiplex PCR reads using MiXCR and keeps one entry per CDR3 protein. Of 150,000 to 190,000 distinct CDR3 sequences listed, about 94% were seen once; the top ten hold around 0.21%. Material: CD8+ T cells from PBMCs. This clonotype was obtained from a human donor with multiple sclerosis.

CDR3 nucleotides: TGTGCCAGCAGCCTAGGGACCCTCATCGGAGCTTTCTTT. Encoded protein: CASSLGTLIGAFF. The chain links TRBV14 to TRBJ1-1; D is possibly TRBD1 (5 bases). V was pared by 4 bases and J by 10 bases, with 16 bases between. The CDR3 length is 13 residues. Germline V gene data show CDR1 as SGHDN and CDR2 as FVKESK.